This T cell receptor (beta chain) appears in the sequencing data of a study of blood T cell repertoires in COVID-19. About the study: Sites across the United States, Italy and Spain contributed samples from acute and convalescent COVID-19. Sources were T cells, B-cell-depleted T cells, or PBMCs; the material itself was cDNA or gDNA.

The germline gives CDR1 MGHRA, CDR2 YSYEKL. Trimming removed 5 bases from V and 3 bases from J, with 16 bases in between. This CDR3 contains 16 residues. Only in-frame clones appear in the TCRdb table, and some are missing; sequencing was by immunoSEQ multiplex PCR. The profile shows around 50,000 clones, approximately 86% of them singletons. The origin of this receptor is a man aged 55 to 70 with active or convalescent COVID-19. Sequencing input: peripheral blood. The chain has TRBV4-1 and TRBJ2-2, with TRBD2 as a possible D gene (5 bases). The CDR3 region has the DNA TGCGCCAGCAGCACCCGGGGAACGCGCGACACCGGGGAGCTGTTTTTT. Protein product: CASSTRGTRDTGELFF.